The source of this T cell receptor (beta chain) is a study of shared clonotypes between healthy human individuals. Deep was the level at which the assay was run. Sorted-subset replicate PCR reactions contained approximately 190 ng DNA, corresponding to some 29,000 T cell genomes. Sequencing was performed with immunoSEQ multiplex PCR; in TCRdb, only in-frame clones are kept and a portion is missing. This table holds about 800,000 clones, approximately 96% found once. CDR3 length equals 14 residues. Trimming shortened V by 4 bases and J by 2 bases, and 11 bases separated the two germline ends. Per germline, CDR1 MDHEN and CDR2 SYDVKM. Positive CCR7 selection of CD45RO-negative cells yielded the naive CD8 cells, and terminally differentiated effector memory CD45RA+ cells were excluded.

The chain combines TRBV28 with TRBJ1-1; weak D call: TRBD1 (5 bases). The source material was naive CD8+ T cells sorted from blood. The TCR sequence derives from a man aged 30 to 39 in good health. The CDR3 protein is CASSWGTANTEAFF. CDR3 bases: TGTGCCAGCAGTTGGGGGACGGCAAACACTGAAGCTTTCTTT.